A single sample gave rise to the 31 T cell receptor beta chains below, sequenced in a study of CD8 T cells in Susac syndrome. Random hexamers were used to reverse transcribe the RNA input (about 0.5 to 1 ug). TCRdb reprocessed the immunoSEQ multiplex PCR reads via MiXCR and lists one record per CDR3 protein. The sample lists about 430,000 distinct CDR3 sequences, approximately 85% occurring once. Specimen: CD8+ T cells from PBMCs. All receptors come from a human donor with multiple sclerosis.

The chain joins TRBV4-1 to TRBJ1-2; no firm D call. The CDR3 is 12 amino acids. The V gene lost 1 base and the J gene lost 10 bases, with 10 bases spanning the gap. Germline CDR1 and CDR2: MGHRA and YSYEKL. The CDR3 protein is CASSQVAGFYTF. For the CDR3, the DNA is TGCGCCAGCAGCCAAGTTGCGGGGTTCTACACCTTC.

The chain joins TRBV30 to TRBJ2-7; possibly TRBD2 for D (5 bases). Trimming took off 0 bases at V and 4 bases at J, with 10 bases between the two ends. Germline CDR1 and CDR2: GTSNPN and SVGIG (reference sequence). The CDR3 length is 13 residues. In DNA, the CDR3 is TGTGCCTGGAGTGTATTTAGAGGGTACGAGCAGTACTTC. It specifies CAWSVFRGYEQYF.

The chain has TRBV4-1 and TRBJ2-7; the match to TRBD2 covers 11 bases. The CDR3 has 15 residues. Looked up from germline, CDR1 is MGHRA and CDR2 is YSYEKL. J lost 1 base, V lost 4 bases, and 3 bases had no gene match. CDR3 nucleotide sequence: TGCGCCAGCAGCCCACTAGCGGGAGAGTCCTACGAGCAGTACTTC. This codes for CASSPLAGESYEQYF.

J is TRBJ2-1 and V is TRBV7-8; D ambiguous. The CDR3 has 12 residues. Per germline, CDR1 SGHVS and CDR2 FQNEAQ. V lost 1 base and J 10 bases, leaving 8 bases between the germline ends. The CDR3 is CASSLGEREQFF. CDR3 nucleotides: TGTGCCAGCAGCTTAGGCGAGAGGGAGCAGTTCTTC.

The rearrangement links TRBV4-1 to TRBJ2-2, with a weak D call TRBD1 (6 bases). The CDR3 covers 15 residues. The V and J ends lost 10 bases and 1 base respectively, with 16 bases between them. Germline V gives CDR1 MGHRA, CDR2 YSYEKL. The CDR3 nucleotides read TGCGCCACCGCACCAGGGACATTGAACACCGGGGAGCTGTTTTTT. Protein product: CATAPGTLNTGELFF.

V and J are TRBV4-1 and TRBJ2-5; D could derive from TRBD1 or TRBD2 (6 bases each). Germline CDR1 MGHRA, CDR2 YSYEKL. The CDR3 totals 15 residues. V was cut by 6 bases and J by 4 bases, with 18 bases left in between. The CDR3 DNA reads as TGCGCCAGCAGGGCGGTTGGGGGGCCAGCAGAGACCCAGTACTTC. Residues: CASRAVGGPAETQYF.

The chain employs TRBV25-1 and TRBJ2-7; a possible D gene is TRBD1 (6 bases). This CDR3 is built from 12 residues. In germline, CDR1 is MGHDK, CDR2 SYGVNS. The ends were cut back, 6 bases at V and 3 bases at J, with 9 bases in the middle. The DNA of the CDR3 is TGTGCCAGCAGACAGGGAGACTACGAGCAGTACTTC. Its protein product is CASRQGDYEQYF.

The chain recombines TRBV2 with TRBJ2-7; 11 bases map to TRBD1. The trim removed 8 bases at V and 4 bases at J, leaving 4 bases unmatched. Germline CDR1 and CDR2: SNHLY and FYNNEI. The CDR3 has 13 amino acids. The CDR3 sequence is CASQDRGRYEQYF. The DNA for the CDR3 is TGTGCCAGCCAGGACAGGGGGCGATACGAGCAGTACTTC. Together with reference TRBV2 and TRBJ2-7, the CDR3 gives the full variable domain: EPEVTQTPSHQVTQMGQEVILRCVPISNHLYFYWYRQILGQKVEFLVSFYNNEISEKSEIFDDQFSVERPDGSNFTLKIRSTKLEDSAMYFCASQDRGRYEQYFGPGTRLTVT.

The chain recombines TRBV20-1 with TRBJ1-3, with 9 bases lining up with TRBD1. V gave up 5 bases and J gave up 9 bases; unmatched junction bases: 8. Germline-derived CDR1 and CDR2 are DFQATT and SNEGSKA (reference sequence). The CDR3 contains 13 residues. The CDR3 protein is CSALDRGGSTIYF. The DNA for the CDR3 is TGCAGTGCTCTGGACAGGGGAGGCAGCACCATATATTTT.

The V gene is TRBV20-1, the J gene TRBJ2-7, with 14 bases aligning to TRBD2. Per the germline V gene, CDR1 is DFQATT and CDR2 is SNEGSKA (reference sequence). The CDR3 has 15 amino acids. V lost 3 bases, J lost 5 bases, and 6 bases stayed unmatched. CDR3 region: CSARVGLAGVHEQYF. The CDR3, as DNA: TGCAGTGCTAGGGTGGGACTAGCGGGAGTTCACGAGCAGTACTTC.

This clonotype was found a few times. The gene calls are TRBV6-1 and TRBJ2-1; TRBD1 aligns across 8 bases. The CDR3 consists of 15 residues. V lost 6 bases and J lost 12; bases outside the gene matches: 16. Germline V lookup: CDR1 MNHNS, CDR2 SASEGT. Here the CDR3 DNA reads TGTGCCAGCAGGTCCCGAGACAGGGGTCATCTCGGGCAGTTCTTC. Its protein is CASRSRDRGHLGQFF.

The count of this clonotype is one. The chain has TRBV6-1 and TRBJ2-1; the D is unclear. CDR1 is MNHNS and CDR2 is SASEGT in the germline V gene. CDR3 length: 15 residues. Trimming took off 3 bases at V and 8 bases at J, with 17 bases between the two ends. CDR3 bases: TGTGCCAGCAGTGAGCGCCAGACATGGACCGATGAGCAGTTCTTC. As protein: CASSERQTWTDEQFF.

In this sample, this clonotype turned up once. This chain joins TRBV20-1 and TRBJ1-1; TRBD1 agrees at 8 bases. This CDR3 contains 17 residues. With 2 bases clipped from V and 4 bases from J, the junction kept 15 bases outside the gene matches. Germline CDR1 reads DFQATT; CDR2 reads SNEGSKA (reference sequence). The chain's CDR3 is CSARLLQQGVERTEAFF. The CDR3 coding sequence is TGCAGTGCTAGATTACTCCAACAGGGGGTTGAGCGCACTGAAGCTTTCTTT.

This clonotype was seen a single time. The chain employs TRBV2 and TRBJ2-1; 9 bases align to TRBD1. Unmatched junction bases numbered 9, after V lost 8 bases and J lost 7 bases. CDR1 and CDR2 (germline): SNHLY, FYNNEI. The CDR3 is made up of 14 amino acids. CDR3 amino acids: CASPKQGALNEQFF. CDR3 in DNA: TGTGCCAGCCCTAAACAGGGGGCGTTAAATGAGCAGTTCTTC.

V gene TRBV11-2 combines with J gene TRBJ2-7; 7 nucleotides align to TRBD2. The ends lost 5 bases at V and 5 bases at J; junction bases unmatched: 9. Germline values: CDR1 SGHAT, CDR2 FQNNGV. The CDR3 is 14 residues long. The CDR3 nucleotides are TGTGCCAGCAGCACCCGGACTAGAGGCAACGAGCAGTACTTC. It encodes CASSTRTRGNEQYF.

Turning to this clonotype: Germline and junction disagree at one end, which may indicate a read error. The chain carries TRBV27 and TRBJ2-7, with D uncertain. Germline lookup yields CDR1 MNHEY and CDR2 SMNVEV (reference sequence). There are 12 residues in the CDR3. CDR3 sequence: CASSLGDGQRLF. In DNA, the CDR3 is TGTGCCAGCAGTTTAGGCGACGGTCAACGCCTCTTC.

The genes are TRBV20-1 and TRBJ2-7; 11 bases line up with TRBD2. This CDR3 region has 15 residues. CDR1 is DFQATT and CDR2 is SNEGSKA in the germline V gene (reference sequence). J lost 5 bases, V lost 0 bases, and 6 bases had no gene match. CDR3 DNA: TGCAGTGCTAGAGATCTTCTAGCGGGAGGTAACGAGCAGTACTTC. This sequence encodes CSARDLLAGGNEQYF.

This CDR3 reads CSARESGTPEQFF. In nucleotides, the CDR3 is TGCAGTGCTAGAGAGAGCGGGACGCCTGAGCAGTTCTTC. The genes are TRBV20-1 and TRBJ2-1; 7 bases map to TRBD2. The germline gives CDR1 DFQATT, CDR2 SNEGSKA (reference sequence). The J segment lost 9 bases and the V segment lost 0 bases, leaving 5 bases of the junction unmatched. This CDR3 has 13 amino acids.

This clonotype was counted a few times. The chain is built from TRBV12-3 or TRBV12-4 and TRBJ2-7; D is uncertain. The CDR3 extends over 15 amino acids. Trimming stripped 5 bases from V and 0 bases from J, with 14 bases between. This CDR3 is CASSSVGASSYEQYF. As DNA, the CDR3 is TGTGCCAGCAGTAGCGTTGGAGCGAGCTCCTACGAGCAGTACTTC.

This clonotype was counted once. J is TRBJ2-7 and V is TRBV19, with 12 bases identical to TRBD1. The trim removed 7 bases at V and 3 bases at J, leaving 7 bases unmatched. The germline V gene has CDR1 LNHDA and CDR2 SQIVND (reference sequence). This CDR3 region has 15 residues. The CDR3 nucleotides read TGTGCCAGTAAGGAGGGGACAGGGGGCATCTACGAGCAGTACTTC. Translated, it gives CASKEGTGGIYEQYF.

Only a few counts were recorded for this clonotype. The J gene is TRBJ2-7, the V gene TRBV12-3 or TRBV12-4; 10 bases agree with TRBD1. Trimming took 4 bases from V and 3 from J; bases not matched to a gene: 9. The length of the CDR3 is 16 residues. The CDR3 loop reads CASSSTGTGVLYEQYF. CDR3 DNA sequence: TGTGCCAGCAGTTCCACCGGGACAGGGGTCCTCTACGAGCAGTACTTC.

The CDR3 region is CASSLLTGSYNEQFF. As DNA, the CDR3 is TGTGCCAGCAGTTTACTGACAGGTTCCTACAATGAGCAGTTCTTC. This chain joins TRBV12-3 or TRBV12-4 and TRBJ2-1; TRBD1 is a possible D gene (6 bases). This CDR3 has 15 residues. Trimming stripped 2 bases from V and 1 base from J, with 9 bases between.

The chain links TRBV3-1 to TRBJ2-4, with D hard to call. Trimming removed 0 bases at V and 5 bases at J, with 11 bases between. The CDR3 sequence is 15 residues long. The V gene's germline CDR1 is LGHDT and CDR2 YNNKEL (reference sequence). The chain's CDR3 is CASSQERFVENIQYF. The CDR3 DNA sequence: TGTGCCAGCAGCCAAGAGCGGTTTGTGGAAAACATTCAGTACTTC.

The chain recombines TRBV29-1 with TRBJ2-7; D unclear. Trimming shortened V by 0 bases and J by 3 bases, and 12 bases separated the two germline ends. The CDR3 spans 14 residues. CDR1 and CDR2 from the germline V gene are SQVTM and ANQGSEA. The CDR3: CSVEDRRSNYEQYF. In DNA form, the CDR3 reads TGCAGCGTTGAAGATCGCAGGTCTAACTACGAGCAGTACTTC.

V is TRBV12-3 or TRBV12-4 and J is TRBJ2-3, with 8 bases that match TRBD2. The ends lost 6 bases at V and 5 bases at J; junction bases unmatched: 10. There are 15 residues in the CDR3. The CDR3 here is CASSPTSGLGDTQYF. The CDR3 DNA is TGTGCCAGCAGCCCTACTAGCGGCCTTGGAGATACGCAGTATTTT.

The chain has TRBV15 and TRBJ2-2; D is unresolved. The CDR3 spans 14 residues. Germline lookup yields CDR1 LNHNV and CDR2 YYDKDF (reference sequence). The germline V and J ends were trimmed by 6 bases and 1 base, with 9 bases remaining between them. The chain's CDR3 is CATSVTLNTGELFF. CDR3 bases: TGTGCCACCAGTGTGACTTTGAACACCGGGGAGCTGTTTTTT.

V usage is TRBV30 and J usage is TRBJ1-1, with D possibly being TRBD1 (6 bases). This CDR3 contains 18 residues. V lost 0 bases to trimming and J lost 2 bases, with 22 bases between them. Germline V gives CDR1 GTSNPN, CDR2 SVGIG (reference sequence). In DNA form, the CDR3 reads TGTGCCTGGAGTGTTCAAATTATGGCGGGACAATATAACACTGAAGCTTTCTTT. Its translation is CAWSVQIMAGQYNTEAFF.

The chain combines TRBV2 with TRBJ2-7; perhaps TRBD2 as D (6 bases). CDR3 length: 13 residues. Germline assignment: CDR1 SNHLY and CDR2 FYNNEI. The V end lost 7 bases, the J end lost 2 bases, and 12 bases lay between the germline ends. CDR3 sequence (DNA): TGTGCCAGCATATCTAGCGCCACCTACGAGCAGTACTTC. Its translation: CASISSATYEQYF.

The J gene is TRBJ2-2, the V gene TRBV2; D is unclear. The CDR3 length is 13 residues. The germline CDR1 and CDR2 sequences are SNHLY and FYNNEI. Trimming took 2 bases from V and 7 from J, leaving 8 bases between them. The CDR3 coding sequence is TGTGCCAGCAGTGAAACGGCTAGCGGGGAGCTGTTTTTT. Its protein product is CASSETASGELFF.

The V and J genes are TRBV12-3 or TRBV12-4 and TRBJ1-1, with 8 bases that match TRBD1. V shed 4 bases and J 7 bases; nucleotides not matched to a gene: 8. CDR3 length: 14 residues. The CDR3 loop reads CASSSHRGEFEAFF. The CDR3, as DNA: TGTGCCAGCAGTTCGCACAGGGGGGAGTTTGAAGCTTTCTTT.

The CDR3 DNA sequence: TGTGCCAGCCCGGGTCTACGAGGCTACACCTTC. Translated, it gives CASPGLRGYTF. The chain couples TRBV2 to TRBJ1-2, with D unclear. The CDR3 has 11 amino acids. Germline CDR1 reads SNHLY; CDR2 reads FYNNEI. The V end lost 8 bases, the J end lost 8 bases, and 12 bases lay between the germline ends.